This T cell receptor (beta chain) comes out of a study of identical twins (dated by TCRdb to about 2016). About the investigation overall: To test whether fetal clonotypes persist, the study used deep sequencing on TCR alpha and beta repertoires from monozygotic twins, unrelated adults of various ages, and cord blood. Replicate twin experiments were performed at different times using different library preparation protocols to rule out contamination.

About this clonotype: No antigen is known for it. Base qualities are not recorded, but no much larger clone differs from it by a single base.

According to the germline V gene, CDR1 reads SGHDN and CDR2 reads FVKESK. The CDR3 sequence holds 16 residues, the cysteine and phenylalanine included. Only the CDR3 portion is preserved as DNA: 48 bases, with reading frame beginning at the first base. Trimmed from V: 4 bases; trimmed from J: 8 bases; junction bases lacking a gene match: 7. Every donor in the study was a healthy Caucasian. Three pairs of female monozygotic twins, all aged 18 to 29 years, were included in the twin cohort. RNA for TCR libraries was isolated from peripheral blood mononuclear cells. The method behind the library was 5' RACE. TCRdb shows the sequencer as Illumina HiSeq 2000. A universal primer binding site was introduced by template switching, and a unique molecular identifier was present in the final cDNA, enabling accurate counting of TCR cDNA molecules. Specific primers in the conserved constant-segment region were used to synthesize first-strand cDNA for TCR alpha and beta chains. Each cDNA library was double barcoded, with a SMART-Mk sample barcode plus Illumina barcodes, to control for contamination. TruSeq adapter sequences along with Illumina sample barcodes were introduced in two successive PCR steps. The TCR alpha and beta cDNA libraries were sequenced on the Illumina HiSeq platform using custom primers. From the authors' description of their analysis: Unique molecular identifiers were extracted from raw reads with MiGEC, and CDR3 positions were determined with MiXCR. Recombination models were inferred per individual with the repgenHMM and IGoR tools using an EM algorithm. Shared clonotypes were analyzed with the tcR package in R, and sharing was normalized by the product of cloneset sizes. To study raw recombination without the effects of thymic and clonal selection, out-of-frame nonproductive sequences were analyzed. The raw public reads went through TCRdb reprocessing: fastp at Q25, MiXCR clone calling, in-frame beta chains kept. Records with the same CDR3 protein are collapsed into one entry carrying the most frequent genes and DNA. TCRdb's processing, not the authors', yielded these V and J calls. Present in this sample are some 630,000 distinct CDR3 sequences, just over 7% of which were seen just once. The top ten clonotypes cover over 1.5% of the sample.

The study at large found these results: Conclusions relied on cross-sectional statistical analysis, since the same donors could not be followed over many years. In monozygotic twins, out-of-frame TCR alpha sharing was systematically underestimated by recombination models, although the models agreed with sharing between unrelated individuals. Out-of-frame TCR alpha sequences shared between twins showed an excess of low generation-probability sequences compared with coincidental sharing between unrelated individuals. Zero-insertion analyses could be partly confounded by invariant T cells such as MAIT and iNKT, though diverse VJ usage argued against such confounding for most clonotypes. Excess twin sharing in beta out-of-frame sequences was weaker because fewer shared sequences lowered the signal-to-noise ratio. Fewer insertions were carried by abundant cord blood beta clonotypes; a weaker similar trend was observed in young adult naive repertoires, while no such trend was observed in memory repertoires.

The sample also formed part of further work on yellow fever vaccine responses in identical twins. That second publication adds: According to the authors, the vaccine-induced T cell response in identical twins seemed to be partly convergent and partly specific to each individual. Focusing on identical twins, the study followed the T cell clones that responded to the vaccine, and did so with precision.

Sequences were obtained from PBMCs. The sequence links TRBV14 to TRBJ2-1; TRBD2 fits 14 bases in the junction. This receptor was obtained from a young woman in good health. At the DNA level, the sequence is TGTGCCAGCAGCCCACCGGGACTAGCGGGAGTTGATGAGCAGTTCTTC. This yields the protein CASSPPGLAGVDEQFF.